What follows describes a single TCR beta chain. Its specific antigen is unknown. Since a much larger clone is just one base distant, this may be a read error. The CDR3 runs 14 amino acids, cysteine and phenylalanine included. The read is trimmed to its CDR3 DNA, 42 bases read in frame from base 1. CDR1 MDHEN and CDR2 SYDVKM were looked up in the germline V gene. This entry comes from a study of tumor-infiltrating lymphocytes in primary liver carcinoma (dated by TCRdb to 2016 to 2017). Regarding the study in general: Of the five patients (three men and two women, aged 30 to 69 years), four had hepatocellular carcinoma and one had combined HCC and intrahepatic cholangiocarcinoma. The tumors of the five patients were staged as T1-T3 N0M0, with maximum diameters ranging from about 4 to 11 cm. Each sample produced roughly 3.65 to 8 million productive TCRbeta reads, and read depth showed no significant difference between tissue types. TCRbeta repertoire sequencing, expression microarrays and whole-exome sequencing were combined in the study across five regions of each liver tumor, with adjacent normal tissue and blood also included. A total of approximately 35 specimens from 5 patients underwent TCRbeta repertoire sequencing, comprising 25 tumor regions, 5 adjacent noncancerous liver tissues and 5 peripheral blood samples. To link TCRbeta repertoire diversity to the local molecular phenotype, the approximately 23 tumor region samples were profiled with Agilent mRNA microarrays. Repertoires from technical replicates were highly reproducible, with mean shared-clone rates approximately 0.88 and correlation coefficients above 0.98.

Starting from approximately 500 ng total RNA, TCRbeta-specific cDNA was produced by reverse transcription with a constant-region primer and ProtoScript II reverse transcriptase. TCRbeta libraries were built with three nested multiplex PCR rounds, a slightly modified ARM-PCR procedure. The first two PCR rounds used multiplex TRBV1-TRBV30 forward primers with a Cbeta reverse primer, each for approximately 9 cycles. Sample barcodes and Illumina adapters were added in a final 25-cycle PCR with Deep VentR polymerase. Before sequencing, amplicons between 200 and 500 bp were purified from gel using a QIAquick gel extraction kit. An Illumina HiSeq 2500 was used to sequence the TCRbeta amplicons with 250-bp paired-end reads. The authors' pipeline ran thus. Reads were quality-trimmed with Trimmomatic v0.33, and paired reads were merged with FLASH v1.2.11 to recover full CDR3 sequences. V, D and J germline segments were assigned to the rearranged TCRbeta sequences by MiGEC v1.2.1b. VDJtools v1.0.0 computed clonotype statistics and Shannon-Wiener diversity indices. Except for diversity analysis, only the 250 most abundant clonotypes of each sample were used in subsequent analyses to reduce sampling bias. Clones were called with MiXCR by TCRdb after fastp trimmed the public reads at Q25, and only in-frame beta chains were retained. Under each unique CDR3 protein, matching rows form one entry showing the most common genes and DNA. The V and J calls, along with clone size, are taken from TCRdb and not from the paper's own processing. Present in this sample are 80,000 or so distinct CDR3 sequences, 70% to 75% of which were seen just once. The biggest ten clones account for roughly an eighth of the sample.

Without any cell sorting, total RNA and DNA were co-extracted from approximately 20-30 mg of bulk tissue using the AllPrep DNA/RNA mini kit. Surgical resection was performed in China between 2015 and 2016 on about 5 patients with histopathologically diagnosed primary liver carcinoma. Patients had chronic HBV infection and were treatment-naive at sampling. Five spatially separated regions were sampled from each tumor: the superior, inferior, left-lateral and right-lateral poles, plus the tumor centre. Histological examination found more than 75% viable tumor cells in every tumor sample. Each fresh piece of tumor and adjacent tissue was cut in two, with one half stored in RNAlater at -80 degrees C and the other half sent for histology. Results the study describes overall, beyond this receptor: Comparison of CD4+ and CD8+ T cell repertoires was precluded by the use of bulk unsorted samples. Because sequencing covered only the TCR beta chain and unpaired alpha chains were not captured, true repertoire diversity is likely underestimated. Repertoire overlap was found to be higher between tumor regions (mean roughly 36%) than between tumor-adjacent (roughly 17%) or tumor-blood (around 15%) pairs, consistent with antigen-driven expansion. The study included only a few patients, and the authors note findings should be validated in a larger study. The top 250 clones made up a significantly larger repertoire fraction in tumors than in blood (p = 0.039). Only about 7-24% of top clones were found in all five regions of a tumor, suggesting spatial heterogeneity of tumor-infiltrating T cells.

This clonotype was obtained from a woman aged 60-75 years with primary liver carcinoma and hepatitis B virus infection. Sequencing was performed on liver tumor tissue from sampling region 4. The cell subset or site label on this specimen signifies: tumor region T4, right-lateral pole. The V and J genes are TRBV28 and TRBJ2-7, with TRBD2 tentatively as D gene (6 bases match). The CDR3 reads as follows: CASSTGRGMYEKYF. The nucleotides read TGTGCCAGCAGTACGGGACGCGGGATGTACGAGAAGTACTTC.